One sample yielded the 12 T cell receptor beta chains listed below, sequenced in a study of blood T cell repertoires in COVID-19. Sequenced by immunoSEQ multiplex PCR; TCRdb stores in-frame clones only, minus some. The sample has approximately 220,000 clones, around four fifths seen once. The specimen was peripheral blood. The receptors derive from a middle-aged woman with active or convalescent COVID-19.

J is TRBJ2-1 and V is TRBV19; 11 bases align to TRBD2. Per the germline V gene, CDR1 is LNHDA and CDR2 is SQIVND (reference sequence). The V gene end was trimmed by 8 bases and the J gene end by 8 bases; junction bases not matched to a gene: 8. The CDR3 has 14 amino acids. The CDR3 sequence: CASSTSGTVDEQFF. The CDR3 DNA follows: TGTGCCAGTTCGACTAGCGGGACGGTCGATGAGCAGTTCTTC.

This clone was picked up a small number of times. The V call is TRBV13, the J call TRBJ1-2; weak D call: TRBD1 (6 bases). Germline V gene lookup returns CDR1 PRHDT and CDR2 FYEKMQ (reference sequence). V shed 4 bases and J shed 4 bases, with 13 bases lying between them. This CDR3 region has 14 residues. CDR3 in DNA: TGTGCCAGCAGCTACAGGGTAAAACCCTATGGCTACACCTTC. As protein: CASSYRVKPYGYTF.

This clone is a singleton in its sample. The rearrangement uses TRBV7-2 and TRBJ1-5; D possibly corresponds to TRBD1 (5 bases). In germline, CDR1 is SGHTA, CDR2 FQGNSA. The CDR3 contains 13 residues. The V gene lost 6 bases and the J gene lost 4 bases, with 10 bases spanning the gap. The CDR3 here is CASSLRGNQPQHF. The CDR3 DNA is TGTGCCAGCAGTTTACGGGGGAATCAGCCCCAGCATTTT. The complete variable domain, with remaining parts taken from reference TRBV7-2 and TRBJ1-5, reads GAGVSQSPSNKVTEKGKDVELRCDPISGHTALYWYRQSLGQGLEFLIYFQGNSAPDKSGLPSDRFSAERTGGSVSTLTIQRTQQEDSAVYLCASSLRGNQPQHFGDGTRLSIL.

V usage is TRBV11-2 and J usage is TRBJ1-1; D gene unclear. The CDR3 totals 14 residues. The V end was cut by 7 bases, the J end by 4 bases, with 16 bases between. Germline V gene lookup returns CDR1 SGHAT and CDR2 FQNNGV. CDR3 sequence: CASKDRDLSTEAFF. The CDR3 coding sequence is TGTGCCAGCAAGGATCGGGATCTGAGCACTGAAGCTTTCTTT.

The chain employs TRBV6-5 and TRBJ1-2; D may be TRBD1 (5 bases). CDR1 and CDR2 (germline): MNHEY, SVGAGI. The CDR3 runs 14 residues. The ends were cut back, 3 bases at V and 0 bases at J, with 8 bases in the middle. The CDR3 nucleotides read TGTGCCAGCAGTTATCAGGGCTCTAACTATGGCTACACCTTC. It specifies CASSYQGSNYGYTF.

The rearrangement uses TRBV11-3 and TRBJ2-7; tentatively, D is TRBD1 (6 bases). The CDR3 covers 18 residues. The ends were cut back, 1 base at V and 2 bases at J, with 21 bases in the middle. CDR1 and CDR2 (germline): SGHNT, YENEEA. CDR3 region: CASSLGGAWTDRTYEQYF. DNA for the CDR3: TGTGCCAGCAGCTTAGGAGGTGCCTGGACAGACAGAACCTACGAGCAGTACTTC.

V and J are TRBV30 and TRBJ2-1; 7 bases are shared with TRBD2. The CDR3 spans 13 residues. Germline V gene data show CDR1 as GTSNPN and CDR2 as SVGIG (reference sequence). The V gene end was trimmed by 0 bases and the J gene end by 6 bases; junction bases not matched to a gene: 2. CDR3 in DNA: TGTGCCTGGAGTGTCGTAGCGGGCAATGAGCAGTTCTTC. Its protein product is CAWSVVAGNEQFF.

The CDR3 sequence: CASILSGARMDRGNHNQPQHF. The CDR3 DNA reads as TGTGCCAGCATCTTGAGCGGGGCCCGGATGGACAGGGGAAATCACAATCAGCCCCAGCATTTT. The V gene is TRBV28, the J gene TRBJ1-5; 9 bases are a match to TRBD1. The ends lost 7 bases at V and 3 bases at J; junction bases unmatched: 25. Germline lookup yields CDR1 MDHEN and CDR2 SYDVKM. This CDR3 spans 21 amino acids.

The gene calls are TRBV5-4 and TRBJ1-2; D is perhaps TRBD1 (5 bases). The CDR3 is made up of 13 amino acids. Trimming removed 1 base at V and 6 bases at J, with 10 bases between. Per germline, CDR1 SGHNT and CDR2 YYREEE (reference sequence). The CDR3 nucleotides are TGTGCCAGCAGCTTGCGCACAGGCGATGGCTACACCTTC. Residues: CASSLRTGDGYTF.

CDR3 coding DNA: TGCGCCAGCAGCTTAGCAGGGGTGGGAAACACCATATATTTT. The encoded protein is CASSLAGVGNTIYF. V gene TRBV5-1 combines with J gene TRBJ1-3; weak D call: TRBD1 (6 bases). Trimming removed 2 bases from V and 4 bases from J, with 10 bases in between. CDR3 size: 14 residues. CDR1 and CDR2 from the germline V gene are SGHRS and YFSETQ.

The chain couples TRBV6-5 to TRBJ1-6; no clear D gene. Per the germline V gene, CDR1 is MNHEY and CDR2 is SVGAGI. The CDR3 is made up of 12 amino acids. CDR3 protein: CAAGAGDSPLHF. CDR3 coding DNA: TGTGCGGCGGGAGCGGGTGATTCACCCCTCCACTTT.

This CDR3 reads CASSLYDTTTYGYTF. The CDR3 DNA is TGTGCCAGCAGTTTATACGACACCACCACCTATGGCTACACCTTC. The chain couples TRBV28 to TRBJ1-2; D not certain. Germline assignment: CDR1 MDHEN and CDR2 SYDVKM. This CDR3 spans 15 amino acids. The V gene lost 1 base and the J gene lost 4 bases, with 13 bases spanning the gap.